This T cell receptor (beta chain) was obtained from a study of human T cells and chemical hapten exposure. Stated time point: patch test 3, about 24 weeks after DPC sensitization. Treatment specified: therapeutic diphenylcyclopropenone sensitization with weekly scalp DPC. RNA extraction used unfractionated whole blood as the source of total RNA. Unique molecular identifiers were attached to individual cDNA molecules during library preparation. TCRdb re-called the RACE reads through MiXCR, storing one row per CDR3 protein. The sample consists of some 36,000 distinct CDR3 sequences, 8% to 10% of them appearing once. Germline loops: CDR1 MNHNY, CDR2 SVGAGI (reference sequence). This CDR3 region has 16 residues. The V end was cut by 2 bases, the J end by 3 bases, with 16 bases between. This clonotype has ten or more counts.

The material was whole blood, obtained in connection with sensitization to the hapten diphenylcyclopropenone (DPC). This chain connects TRBV6-6 to TRBJ2-5; D perhaps matches TRBD2 (6 bases). The sequence was collected from a man aged 50-59 years with alopecia areata. Some clones in this sample may be carry-over from other donors' samples. The CDR3 nucleotides are TGTGCCAGCAGTTACCATCCGGGACTTGGGGAAGAGACCCAGTACTTC. Translation gives CASSYHPGLGEETQYF.